This T cell receptor (beta chain) came from a study of spatial heterogeneity in lung cancer. Time point in this sample: blood at routine non-recurrence follow-up after resection. Unsorted whole RNA samples from tumor, nontumor lung or frozen PBMC were sequenced. The presence of a unique molecular identifier marked each TCR cDNA molecule. In TCRdb, the 5' RACE reads were re-called with MiXCR into one record per CDR3 protein. The sample lists roughly 18,000 distinct CDR3 sequences, about 18% occurring once. There are a few counts of this clonotype. The V gene's germline CDR1 is ENHRY and CDR2 SYGVKD. The CDR3 sequence is 14 residues long. V dropped 3 bases and J dropped 0 bases, with 6 bases sitting between them.

The sample consisted of PBMCs, taken at follow-up. This receptor was obtained from a male donor with early-stage non-small cell lung cancer. This chain links TRBV10-3 with TRBJ1-3; D gene ambiguous. In DNA form, the CDR3 reads TGTGCCATCAGTGACTTTATCTCTGGAAACACCATATATTTT. The encoded protein is CAISDFISGNTIYF.